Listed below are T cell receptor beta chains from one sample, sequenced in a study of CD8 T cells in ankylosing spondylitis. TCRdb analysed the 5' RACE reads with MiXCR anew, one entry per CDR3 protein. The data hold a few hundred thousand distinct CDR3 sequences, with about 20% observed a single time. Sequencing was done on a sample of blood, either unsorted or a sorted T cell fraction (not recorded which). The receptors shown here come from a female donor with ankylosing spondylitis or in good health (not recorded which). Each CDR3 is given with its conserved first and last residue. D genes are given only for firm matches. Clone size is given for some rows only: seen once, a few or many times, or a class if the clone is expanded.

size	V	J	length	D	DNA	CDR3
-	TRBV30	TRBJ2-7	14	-	TGTGCCTGGAGTGTTGCAATTCCCCCCTACGAGCAGTACTTC	CAWSVAIPPYEQYF
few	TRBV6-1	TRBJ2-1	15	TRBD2	TGTGCCAGCGCCGCGACTAGCGGGAGAGGGAATGAGCAGTTCTTC	CASAATSGRGNEQFF
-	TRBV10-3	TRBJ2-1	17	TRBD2	TGTGCCATCAGTGTTAGGAGTGGGGCGGGAGCGGACAATGAGCAGTTCTTC	CAISVRSGAGADNEQFF
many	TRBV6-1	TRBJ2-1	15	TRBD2	TGTGCCAGCAGTCAAGGACTAGCGGGACAACGTGAGCAGTTCTTC	CASSQGLAGQREQFF
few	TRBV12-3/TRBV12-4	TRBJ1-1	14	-	TGTGCCAGCAGTTTACGTCGGATGAACACTGAAGCTTTCTTT	CASSLRRMNTEAFF
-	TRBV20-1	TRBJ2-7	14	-	TGCAGTGCTAACAGGCCGGGGAACGCCTACGAGCAGTACTTC	CSANRPGNAYEQYF
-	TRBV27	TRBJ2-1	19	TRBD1	TGTGCCAGCAGTTTCTCTTACCGAGGGGGACAGGGCGACTACAATGAGCAGTTCTTC	CASSFSYRGGQGDYNEQFF
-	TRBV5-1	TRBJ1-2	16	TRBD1	TGCGCCAGCAGCTTGGAAGCGTCCCGGACAGGGAATGGCTACACCTTC	CASSLEASRTGNGYTF
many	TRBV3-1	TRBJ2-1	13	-	TGTGCCAGCAGCCAAGAGGAAGGGGATGAGCAGTTCTTC	CASSQEEGDEQFF
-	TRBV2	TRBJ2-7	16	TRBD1	TGTGCCAGCAGACCACTTGCCGGGACAGGGGGAAGAGGGCAGTACTTC	CASRPLAGTGGRGQYF
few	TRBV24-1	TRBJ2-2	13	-	TGTGCCACCAGTGACCCAGGTTACGGGGAGCTGTTTTTT	CATSDPGYGELFF
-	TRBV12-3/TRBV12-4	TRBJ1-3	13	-	TGTGCCAGCAGTTTAAGAAGGTTAAACACCATATATTTT	CASSLRRLNTIYF
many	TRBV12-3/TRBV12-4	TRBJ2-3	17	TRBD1	TGTGCCAGCAGGCCCCCGGCAGGGGACAGGGCGACAGATACGCAGTATTTT	CASRPPAGDRATDTQYF
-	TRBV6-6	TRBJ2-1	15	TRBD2	TGTGCCAGCAACCCAAGCGGGAGGGCTCACAATGAGCAGTTCTTC	CASNPSGRAHNEQFF
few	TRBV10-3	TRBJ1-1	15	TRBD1	TGTGCCATCAGGGAAATGGGACAGGGAGTCACTGAAGCTTTCTTT	CAIREMGQGVTEAFF
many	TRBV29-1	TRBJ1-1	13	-	TGCAGCGTTGGAGGGTTGATGAACACTGAAGCTTTCTTT	CSVGGLMNTEAFF
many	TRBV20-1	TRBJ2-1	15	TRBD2	TGCAGTGCTTCACTAGCGGGAGGTGGTAGCAATGAGCAGTTCTTC	CSASLAGGGSNEQFF
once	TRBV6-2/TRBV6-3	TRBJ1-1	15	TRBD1	TGTGCCAGCAGTTTAGGACAGGGGATGAACACTGAAGCTTTCTTT	CASSLGQGMNTEAFF
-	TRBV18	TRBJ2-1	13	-	TGTGCCAGCTCACCCCAGGGTAACAATGAGCAGTTCTTC	CASSPQGNNEQFF
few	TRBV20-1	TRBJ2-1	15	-	TGCAGTGCTCCCCAGTCCGAGCGGTCCTACAATGAGCAGTTCTTC	CSAPQSERSYNEQFF
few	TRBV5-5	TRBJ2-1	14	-	TGTGCCAGCAGCTTGGTCACTACCACCAATGAGCAGTTCTTC	CASSLVTTTNEQFF
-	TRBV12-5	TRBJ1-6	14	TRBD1	TGTGCTAGTGGTTTGGAGAACAGGGGATCACCCCTCCACTTT	CASGLENRGSPLHF
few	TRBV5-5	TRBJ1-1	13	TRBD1	TGTGCCAGCAGCTTGGACAGGGGATTTGAAGCTTTCTTT	CASSLDRGFEAFF
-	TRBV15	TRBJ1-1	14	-	TGTGCCACCAGCAGACCCCAGGGGTACACTGAAGCTTTCTTT	CATSRPQGYTEAFF
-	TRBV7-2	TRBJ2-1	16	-	TGTGCCAGCAGCTTAGGGGGTTGGGGGAGTGGGGATGAGCAGTTCTTC	CASSLGGWGSGDEQFF
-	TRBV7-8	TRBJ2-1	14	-	TGTGCCAGCAGCTTAGGCCCCCCTGTGAATGAGCAGTTCTTC	CASSLGPPVNEQFF
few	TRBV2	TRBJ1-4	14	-	TGTGCCAGCAGCCTTCAGCAGAATAATGAAAAACTGTTTTTT	CASSLQQNNEKLFF
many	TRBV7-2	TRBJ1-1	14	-	TGTGCCAGCAGCTTTGCGGTATCCAACACTGAAGCTTTCTTT	CASSFAVSNTEAFF
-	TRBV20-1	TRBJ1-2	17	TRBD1	TGCAGTGCTCAGGGACAGGCCGCCCGGGTGGTCAGTTATGGCTACACCTTC	CSAQGQAARVVSYGYTF
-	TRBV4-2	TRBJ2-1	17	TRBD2	TGTGCCAGCAGCCACCGGTTACTAGCGGACTTTAACAATGAGCAGTTCTTC	CASSHRLLADFNNEQFF
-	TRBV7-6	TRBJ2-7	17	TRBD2	TGTGCCAGCAGCTTAGCGGGAACTAGCGGGATACCCTACGAGCAGTACTTC	CASSLAGTSGIPYEQYF
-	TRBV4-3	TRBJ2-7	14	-	TGCGCCAGCAGCCAAGGTTACCGAACCTACGAGCAGTACTTC	CASSQGYRTYEQYF
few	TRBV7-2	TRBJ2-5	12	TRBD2	TGTGCCAGTCGGAGCGGGAGGGGGATTGCGTACTTC	CASRSGRGIAYF
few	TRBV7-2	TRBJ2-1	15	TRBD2	TGTGCCAGCAGCCCCGAGGGACTAGGGGGGATGAGTTGGTTCTTC	CASSPEGLGGMSWFF
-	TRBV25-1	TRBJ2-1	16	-	TGTGCCAGCAGTGAATTTATACAGCCCCGCGAATATGAGCAGTTCTTC	CASSEFIQPREYEQFF
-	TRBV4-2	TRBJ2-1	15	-	TGTGCCAGCAGCCGAGTGGGTACGGAAGGGCATGAGCAGTTCTTC	CASSRVGTEGHEQFF
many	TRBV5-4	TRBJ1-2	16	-	TGTGCCAGCAGCTCGTTACAGGGCCTAGCTAACTATGGCTACACCTTC	CASSSLQGLANYGYTF
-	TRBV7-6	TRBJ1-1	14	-	TGTGCCAGCAGCCCGGACCCTTCGTGGACTGAAGCTTTCTTT	CASSPDPSWTEAFF
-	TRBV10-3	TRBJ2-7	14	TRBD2	TGTGCCATCAGGGGACTAGCGGGAGCGGGCGAGCAGTACTTC	CAIRGLAGAGEQYF
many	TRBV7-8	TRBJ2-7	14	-	TGTGCCAGCAGCTTAGCGGTCTCTGGGTACGAGCAGTACTTC	CASSLAVSGYEQYF
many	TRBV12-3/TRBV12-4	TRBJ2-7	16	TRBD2	TGTGCCAGCAGTTTCCCCGGGACTAGCGGGAGTGGCGAGCAGTACTTC	CASSFPGTSGSGEQYF
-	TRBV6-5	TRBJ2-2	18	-	TGTGCCAGCAGTTACTCGAGGTCCGGGAGCTGGAACACCGGGGAGCTGTTTTTT	CASSYSRSGSWNTGELFF
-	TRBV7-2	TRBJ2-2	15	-	TGTGCCAGCAGGCAGTGGGGCTCGAACACCGGGGAGCTGTTTTTT	CASRQWGSNTGELFF
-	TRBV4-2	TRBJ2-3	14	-	TGTGCCAGCAGCCAAGGTTTGGTACCAGATACGCAGTATTTT	CASSQGLVPDTQYF
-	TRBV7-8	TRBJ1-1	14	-	TGTGCCAGCAGCTTTTCCGGGATGAACACTGAAGCTTTCTTT	CASSFSGMNTEAFF
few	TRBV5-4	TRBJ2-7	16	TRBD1	TGTGCCAGCAGCTCCCCAGGGACAGGGGCCGGCAACGAGCAGTACTTC	CASSSPGTGAGNEQYF
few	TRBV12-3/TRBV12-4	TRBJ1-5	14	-	TGTGCCAGCAGTTTTTCCGGGAGCAATCAGCCCCAGCATTTT	CASSFSGSNQPQHF
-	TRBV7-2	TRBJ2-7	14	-	TGTGCCAGCAGTTCCACCGAGTGGTTTTACGAGCAGTACTTC	CASSSTEWFYEQYF
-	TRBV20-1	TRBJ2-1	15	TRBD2	TGCAGTGCTAAGCCGCTAGCGGAGGCCTACAATGAGCAGTTCTTC	CSAKPLAEAYNEQFF
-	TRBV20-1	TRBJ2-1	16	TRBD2	TGCAGTGCTAGAGATTTTAGTCCGGGGAGGGTAGGTGAGCAGTTCTTC	CSARDFSPGRVGEQFF
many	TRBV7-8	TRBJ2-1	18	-	TGTGCCAGCAGCTTACCCGGTGGTAGGGTTAGTAGCCGTAATGAGCAGTTCTTC	CASSLPGGRVSSRNEQFF
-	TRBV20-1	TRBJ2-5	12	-	TGCAGTGCTGGCCCCCAAGTCGGGACCCAGTACTTC	CSAGPQVGTQYF
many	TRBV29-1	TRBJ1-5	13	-	TGCAGCGTTGAAGAACTGGCGGGGCAGCCCCAGCATTTT	CSVEELAGQPQHF
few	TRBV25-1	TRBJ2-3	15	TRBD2	TGTGCCAGCAGTGAAAGGCTAGCGGGCACAGATACGCAGTATTTT	CASSERLAGTDTQYF
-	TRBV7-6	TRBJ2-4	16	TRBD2	TGTGCCAGCAGCCTTGGGACTAGCGGGGATAGAAACATTCAGTACTTC	CASSLGTSGDRNIQYF